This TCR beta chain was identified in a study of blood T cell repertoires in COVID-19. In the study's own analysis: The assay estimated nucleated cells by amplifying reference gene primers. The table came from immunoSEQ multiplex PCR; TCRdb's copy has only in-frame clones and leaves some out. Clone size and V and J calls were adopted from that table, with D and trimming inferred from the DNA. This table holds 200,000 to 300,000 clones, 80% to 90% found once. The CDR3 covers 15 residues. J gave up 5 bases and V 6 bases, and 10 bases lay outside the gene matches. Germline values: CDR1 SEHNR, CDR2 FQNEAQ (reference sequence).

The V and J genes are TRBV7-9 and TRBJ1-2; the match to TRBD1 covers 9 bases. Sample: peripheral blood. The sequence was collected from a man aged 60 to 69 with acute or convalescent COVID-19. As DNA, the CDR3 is TGTGCCAGCAGTTGGGTGACAGGGGGGCCTTATGGCTACACCTTC. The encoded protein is CASSWVTGGPYGYTF.